The 14 T cell receptor beta chains listed next were all sequenced from one sample in a study of somatic mutations in cytotoxic T cells in rheumatoid arthritis. The data were produced by immunoSEQ multiplex PCR, yet TCRdb's version contains in-frame clones alone and is incomplete. The table includes about 27,000 clones, nearly 75% detected once. Sequenced input: CD8+ T cells sorted from blood. The receptors were gathered from a young woman in good health.

The J gene is TRBJ1-5, the V gene TRBV19; D unclear. Germline values: CDR1 LNHDA, CDR2 SQIVND (reference sequence). There are 13 residues in the CDR3. With 5 bases removed from V and 5 bases from J, the gap between germline ends came to 10 bases. The chain's CDR3 is CASSLAPYQPQHF. The CDR3 DNA follows: TGTGCCAGTAGTCTGGCCCCCTATCAGCCCCAGCATTTT.

The chain uses TRBV28 and TRBJ2-3; D gene unclear. Trimming removed 1 base at V and 6 bases at J, with 11 bases between. The CDR3 has 14 amino acids. Germline V gene data show CDR1 as MDHEN and CDR2 as SYDVKM. In DNA form, the CDR3 reads TGTGCCAGCAGTTTATCGGCCCTGACGGATACGCAGTATTTT. The encoded protein is CASSLSALTDTQYF.

The table lists this clone with a count of one. The chain has TRBV5-6 and TRBJ2-1; D unresolved. Per germline, CDR1 SGHDT and CDR2 YYEEEE. V was cut by 4 bases and J by 3 bases, with 5 bases left in between. The CDR3 is made up of 12 amino acids. The CDR3 DNA reads TGTGCCAGCAGCAAGGACTACAATGAGCAGTTCTTC. It translates to CASSKDYNEQFF.

This sequence joins TRBV25-1 and TRBJ1-3; the D is unclear. The CDR3 is 16 residues long. Germline V lookup: CDR1 MGHDK, CDR2 SYGVNS. Trimming cost V 1 base and J 0 bases, with 10 bases left between them. The CDR3 DNA sequence: TGTGCCAGCAGTGAATGGGCGGAAGGCTCTGGAAACACCATATATTTT. Protein sequence: CASSEWAEGSGNTIYF. Together with reference TRBV25-1 and TRBJ1-3, the CDR3 gives the full variable domain: EADIYQTPRYLVIGTGKKITLECSQTMGHDKMYWYQQDPGMELHLIHYSYGVNSTEKGDLSSESTVSRIRTEHFPLTLESARPSHTSQYLCASSEWAEGSGNTIYFGEGSWLTVV.

This clone was detected once. The chain links TRBV9 to TRBJ1-2; 7 bases align to TRBD1. V trimming: 4 bases; J trimming: 2 bases; junction bases outside the gene matches: 2. This CDR3 spans 13 amino acids. The V gene's germline CDR1 is SGDLS and CDR2 YYNGEE. The CDR3: CASSPQGNYGYTF. The CDR3, as DNA: TGTGCCAGCAGCCCACAGGGGAACTATGGCTACACCTTC.

The chain couples TRBV7-8 to TRBJ2-1; 9 nucleotides line up with TRBD2. V shed 10 bases, J shed 8 bases, and the junction held 12 bases outside the gene matches. CDR1 is SGHVS, CDR2 FQNEAQ, per germline. The CDR3 spans 14 residues. The CDR3 sequence is CATSEGSGSYEQFF. The CDR3 DNA sequence: TGTGCCACCTCCGAGGGTAGCGGGAGCTATGAGCAGTTCTTC.

The chain carries TRBV28 and TRBJ1-5; D remains ambiguous. The CDR3 consists of 15 residues. Trimming shortened V by 3 bases and J by 3 bases, and 12 bases separated the two germline ends. Looked up from germline, CDR1 is MDHEN and CDR2 is SYDVKM. The CDR3 region has the DNA TGTGCCAGCAGTTTGAGGAGCATTGCCAATCAGCCCCAGCATTTT. Translated, it gives CASSLRSIANQPQHF.

This clone has more than one count but fewer than ten. The V call is TRBV7-9, the J call TRBJ2-5, with D unresolved. The CDR3 sequence is 14 residues long. The V end was cut by 5 bases, the J end by 2 bases, with 12 bases between. Germline assignment: CDR1 SEHNR and CDR2 FQNEAQ (reference sequence). CDR3 DNA sequence: TGTGCCAGCAGCCCCGTGAGCAGTCAAGAGACCCAGTACTTC. Protein product: CASSPVSSQETQYF.

The chain carries TRBV5-6 and TRBJ2-1; 8 bases are a match to TRBD2. The CDR3 sequence is 15 residues long. Germline V gene data show CDR1 as SGHDT and CDR2 as YYEEEE. The trim removed 3 bases at V and 2 bases at J, leaving 4 bases unmatched. CDR3 residues: CASSSGGEPYNEQFF. CDR3 nucleotide sequence: TGTGCCAGCAGCTCCGGGGGGGAGCCCTACAATGAGCAGTTCTTC.

This chain uses TRBV4-1 with TRBJ2-1; D is undetermined. The CDR3 spans 15 residues. V was pared by 4 bases and J by 0 bases, with 10 bases between. Looked up from germline, CDR1 is MGHRA and CDR2 is YSYEKL. The CDR3 here is CASSPLTSSYNEQFF. CDR3 nucleotide sequence: TGCGCCAGCAGCCCCCTGACAAGCTCCTACAATGAGCAGTTCTTC.

The chain joins TRBV2 to TRBJ2-5; 8 nucleotides align to TRBD1. The CDR3 sequence is 13 residues long. Germline CDR1 and CDR2: SNHLY and FYNNEI. Trimming at V came to 5 bases and at J to 5 bases, leaving 4 bases not matched to a gene. The CDR3 region has the DNA TGTGCCAGCAGTACCACAGGGGGGGAGACCCAGTACTTC. Encoded protein: CASSTTGGETQYF.

The chain recombines TRBV5-4 with TRBJ2-1; D might be TRBD2 (6 bases). CDR1 and CDR2 (germline): SGHNT, YYREEE (reference sequence). V gave up 0 bases and J gave up 6 bases, with 10 bases separating them. This CDR3 has 14 amino acids. CDR3 sequence reads: CASSLGDSPNEQFF. CDR3 nucleotide sequence: TGTGCCAGCAGCTTGGGGGACTCACCCAATGAGCAGTTCTTC. Full variable domain (outside the CDR3, taken from reference TRBV5-4 and TRBJ2-1): ETGVTQSPTHLIKTRGQQVTLRCSSQSGHNTVSWYQQALGQGPQFIFQYYREEENGRGNFPPRFSGLQFPNYSSELNVNALELDDSALYLCASSLGDSPNEQFFGPGTRLTVL.

The chain is built from TRBV29-1 and TRBJ2-7, with 11 positions matching TRBD2. The CDR3 is made up of 14 amino acids. CDR1 and CDR2 (germline): SQVTM, ANQGSEA. The V segment lost 5 bases and the J segment 3 bases; nucleotides outside the gene matches: 6. The chain's CDR3 is CSVTSGSYFYEQYF. The CDR3 DNA reads as TGCAGCGTTACTAGCGGGAGCTATTTCTACGAGCAGTACTTC.

This chain uses TRBV27 with TRBJ2-7; TRBD1 agrees at 9 bases. From germline, CDR1 is MNHEY and CDR2 SMNVEV (reference sequence). The V gene end was trimmed by 5 bases and the J gene end by 5 bases; junction bases not matched to a gene: 10. The CDR3 sequence is 15 residues long. This CDR3 reads CASSGGTGSRDEQYF. As DNA, the CDR3 is TGTGCCAGCAGTGGGGGGACAGGGAGTCGCGACGAGCAGTACTTC.